This entry lists 18 T cell receptor beta chains sequenced from one sample in a study of cytomegalovirus exposure and HLA in healthy donors. Both 60 Vbeta primers and 13 Jbeta primers went into the PCR. TCRdb keeps only in-frame clones here, not all; method: immunoSEQ multiplex PCR. The sample holds 160,000 or so clones, about 80% seen once. Sequencing was performed on PBMCs. The receptors come from a man aged 25 to 45 in good health and CMV-seronegative.

This clone was recorded once. The chain combines TRBV6-5 with TRBJ2-1; 8 bases agree with TRBD2. Germline V CDR1 and CDR2: MNHEY, SVGAGI. The CDR3 totals 11 residues. J lost 12 bases, V lost 5 bases, and 3 bases had no gene match. The CDR3 region has the DNA TGTGCCAGCAGTAACGGACTAGCGCAGTTCTTC. Encoded protein: CASSNGLAQFF.

The chain recombines TRBV7-9 with TRBJ2-7; 8 bases fit TRBD1. The CDR3 spans 14 residues. The junction had 5 bases not matched to a gene; V was cut back by 4 bases and J by 3 bases. The germline CDR1 and CDR2 sequences are SEHNR and FQNEAQ (reference sequence). CDR3 residues: CASSSPDRVYEQYF. The CDR3 bases are TGTGCCAGCAGCTCCCCGGACAGGGTCTACGAGCAGTACTTC.

The chain joins TRBV7-2 to TRBJ2-7; D is uncertain. Per the germline V gene, CDR1 is SGHTA and CDR2 is FQGNSA. The V and J ends lost 3 bases and 4 bases respectively, with 4 bases between them. The CDR3 consists of 11 residues. In nucleotides, the CDR3 is TGTGCCAGCAGCTTTACTTACGAGCAGTACTTC. Protein product: CASSFTYEQYF.

This clone was detected once. V and J are TRBV5-1 and TRBJ1-1; 9 nucleotides line up with TRBD1. Trimming at V came to 4 bases and at J to 1 base, leaving 8 bases not matched to a gene. CDR3 length: 16 residues. The germline V gene encodes CDR1 SGHRS and CDR2 YFSETQ. CDR3 nucleotides: TGCGCCAGCAGCAGAGGGACAGGGACTAGGAACACTGAAGCTTTCTTT. Encoded protein: CASSRGTGTRNTEAFF.

The chain couples TRBV5-1 to TRBJ2-7; the match to TRBD1 covers 10 bases. Germline V gene data show CDR1 as SGHRS and CDR2 as YFSETQ. This CDR3 spans 15 amino acids. J was trimmed by 1 base and V by 4 bases; bases with no gene match: 5. Written as DNA, the CDR3 is TGCGCCAGCAGCCCCCGGACAGGGGGGTCCTACGAGCAGTACTTC. Translated, it gives CASSPRTGGSYEQYF.

The genes are TRBV6-5 and TRBJ1-1; 7 positions match TRBD1. Germline V gene lookup returns CDR1 MNHEY and CDR2 SVGAGI. Losses at the gene ends were 0 bases for V and 1 base for J; bases not matched to a gene: 2. The CDR3 has 15 residues. The CDR3 nucleotides are TGTGCCAGCAGTTACTCGAACAGGGGGAACACTGAAGCTTTCTTT. Translating gives CASSYSNRGNTEAFF.

The gene calls are TRBV15 and TRBJ2-7, with 10 bases matching TRBD2. V lost 3 bases, J lost 2 bases, and 1 base stayed unmatched. There are 14 residues in the CDR3. Germline V lookup: CDR1 LNHNV, CDR2 YYDKDF (reference sequence). The CDR3 bases are TGTGCCACCAGCAGGACTAGCGGGCCCTACGAGCAGTACTTC. As protein: CATSRTSGPYEQYF.

The chain recombines TRBV7-3 with TRBJ2-2; D is uncertain. The CDR3 spans 12 residues. Per the germline V gene, CDR1 is SGHTA and CDR2 is FQGTGA. The V end was cut by 4 bases, the J end by 5 bases, with 5 bases between. Here the CDR3 DNA reads TGTGCCAGCAGCTATCAAACCGGGGAGCTGTTTTTT. The encoded protein is CASSYQTGELFF. Drawing the rest from reference TRBV7-3 and TRBJ2-2, the complete variable domain is GAGVSQTPSNKVTEKGKYVELRCDPISGHTALYWYRQSLGQGPEFLIYFQGTGAADDSGLPNDRFFAVRPEGSVSTLKIQRTERGDSAVYLCASSYQTGELFFGEGSRLTVL.

In this sample, this clone turned up once. The chain has TRBV7-9 and TRBJ2-1, with TRBD2 as a possible D gene (5 bases). The CDR3 is made up of 17 amino acids. Looked up from germline, CDR1 is SEHNR and CDR2 is FQNEAQ (reference sequence). V lost 5 bases and J lost 7, with 24 bases in between. In DNA, the CDR3 is TGTGCCAGCAGCCCCCAAGGTGGCGGGCTTTACGGGAATGAGCAGTTCTTC. Translating it yields CASSPQGGGLYGNEQFF.

V and J are TRBV30 and TRBJ2-5; D gene unclear. Per germline, CDR1 GTSNPN and CDR2 SVGIG (reference sequence). There are 12 residues in the CDR3. V was cut by 3 bases and J by 5 bases, with 10 bases left in between. The CDR3 DNA reads as TGTGCCTGGAGCTCGACGGGTGAGACCCAGTACTTC. Residues: CAWSSTGETQYF.

This clone was picked up a small number of times. V and J are TRBV7-3 and TRBJ2-2; D may be TRBD2 (5 bases). Per the germline V gene, CDR1 is SGHTA and CDR2 is FQGTGA. CDR3 length equals 14 residues. Trimming took 3 bases from V and 5 from J, leaving 10 bases between them. The CDR3 here is CASSFGVRTGELFF. For the CDR3, the DNA is TGTGCCAGCAGCTTCGGGGTTCGGACCGGGGAGCTGTTTTTT.

This clone was counted once. The chain links TRBV6-4 to TRBJ2-2; 7 bases are shared with TRBD2. This CDR3 region has 14 residues. V trimming: 10 bases; J trimming: 0 bases; junction bases outside the gene matches: 5. Germline V lookup: CDR1 MRHNA, CDR2 SNTAGT. The CDR3 protein is CATSTSPNTGELFF. In DNA form, the CDR3 reads TGTGCCACCTCGACTAGCCCGAACACCGGGGAGCTGTTTTTT.

The chain is built from TRBV5-4 and TRBJ1-2, with 7 nucleotides matching TRBD1. After removal of 4 bases from V and 5 bases from J, the junction contained 8 bases not matched to a gene. CDR3 size: 14 residues. Germline-derived CDR1 and CDR2 are SGHNT and YYREEE (reference sequence). CDR3 in DNA: TGTGCCAGCAGCGAAGGGGGCAGAGGATATGGCTACACCTTC. It yields the protein CASSEGGRGYGYTF.

The chain has TRBV11-2 and TRBJ2-2, with D unclear. Per the germline V gene, CDR1 is SGHAT and CDR2 is FQNNGV. V was shortened by 5 bases and J by 3 bases, with 10 bases between the two germline ends. This CDR3 is 14 amino acids long. CDR3 sequence: CASSPKYYTGELFF. The DNA for the CDR3 is TGTGCCAGCAGCCCTAAATACTACACCGGGGAGCTGTTTTTT.

The gene calls are TRBV27 and TRBJ2-1; 7 bases agree with TRBD1. This CDR3 has 15 amino acids. The V segment lost 2 bases and the J segment 5 bases; nucleotides outside the gene matches: 6. Germline V gives CDR1 MNHEY, CDR2 SMNVEV (reference sequence). CDR3 nucleotide sequence: TGTGCCAGCAGTTTACGACAGGGTATGGACAATGAGCAGTTCTTC. Its translation is CASSLRQGMDNEQFF.

V and J are TRBV30 and TRBJ2-5; D ambiguous. Germline CDR1 and CDR2: GTSNPN and SVGIG (reference sequence). The CDR3 has 13 amino acids. V shed 0 bases and J shed 4 bases, with 9 bases lying between them. The CDR3 DNA reads TGTGCCTGGAGTGTAATAACGGGAGAGACCCAGTACTTC. Its translation is CAWSVITGETQYF.

The V call is TRBV5-1, the J call TRBJ1-1; 9 bases agree with TRBD1. The CDR3 totals 13 residues. Germline lookup yields CDR1 SGHRS and CDR2 YFSETQ. J lost 11 bases, V lost 6 bases, and 11 bases had no gene match. The CDR3 sequence is CASMKGTGWTAFF. CDR3 DNA sequence: TGCGCCAGCATGAAAGGGACAGGGTGGACCGCTTTCTTT.

J is TRBJ1-5 and V is TRBV30; 9 bases map to TRBD1. The V segment lost 3 bases and the J segment 6 bases; nucleotides outside the gene matches: 6. Germline V CDR1 and CDR2: GTSNPN, SVGIG (reference sequence). The CDR3 totals 14 residues. The CDR3 DNA follows: TGTGCCTGGAGAACAGGGGGCCTCGGTCAGCCCCAGCATTTT. It translates to CAWRTGGLGQPQHF.